This TCR beta chain was found in a study of cytomegalovirus exposure and HLA in healthy donors. Healthy bone marrow donors made up the cohort. Though probably carrying unrecorded immune exposures, donors were nominally healthy at sampling. The CDR3 covers 15 residues. V was cut by 3 bases and J by 0 bases, with 9 bases left in between. Study findings and constraints: The later analysis indicated that the majority of CMV-associated TCR beta chains appeared HLA-restricted. A list of approximately 160 TCR beta chains associated with cytomegalovirus was given.

PCR involved 60 Vbeta and 13 Jbeta primers. Libraries were prepared by immunoSEQ multiplex PCR; TCRdb keeps only in-frame clonotypes and omits some of them. Of approximately 150,000 clones in the sample, roughly four fifths were seen once. This clone was recorded only once. Its antigen is unidentified. The chain employs TRBV23-1 and TRBJ2-4; possible D gene TRBD2, 6 bases. TRBV23-1 is marked as an open reading frame, function uncertain. The clonotype was recovered from a middle-aged man in good health and CMV-seropositive. What was sequenced was PBMCs. CDR3 residues: CASSQGGLAKNIQYF. The CDR3 nucleotides read TGCGCCAGCAGTCAGGGGGGATTAGCCAAAAACATTCAGTACTTC.